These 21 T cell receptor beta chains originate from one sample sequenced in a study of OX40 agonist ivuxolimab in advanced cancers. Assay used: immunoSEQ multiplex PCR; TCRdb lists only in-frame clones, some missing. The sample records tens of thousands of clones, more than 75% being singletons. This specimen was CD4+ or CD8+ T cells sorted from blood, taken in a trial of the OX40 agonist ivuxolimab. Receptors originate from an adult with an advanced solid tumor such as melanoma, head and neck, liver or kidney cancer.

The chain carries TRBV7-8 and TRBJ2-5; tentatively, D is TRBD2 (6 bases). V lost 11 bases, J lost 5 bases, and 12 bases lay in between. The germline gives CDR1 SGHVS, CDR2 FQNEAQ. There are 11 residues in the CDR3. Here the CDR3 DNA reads TGTGCCGGAGGGGCCCGGGAGACCCAGTACTTC. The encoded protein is CAGGARETQYF.

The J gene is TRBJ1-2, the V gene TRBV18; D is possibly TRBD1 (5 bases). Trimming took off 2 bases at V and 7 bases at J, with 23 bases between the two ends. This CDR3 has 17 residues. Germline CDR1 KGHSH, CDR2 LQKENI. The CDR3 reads CASSPAYRGVGATGYTF. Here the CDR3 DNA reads TGTGCCAGCTCACCAGCCTATCGAGGGGTCGGAGCTACTGGCTACACCTTC.

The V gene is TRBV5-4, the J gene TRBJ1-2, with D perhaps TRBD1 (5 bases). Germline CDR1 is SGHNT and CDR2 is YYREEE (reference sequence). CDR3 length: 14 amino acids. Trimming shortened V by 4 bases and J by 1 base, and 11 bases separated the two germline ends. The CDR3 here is CASSPEGNNYGYTF. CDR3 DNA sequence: TGTGCCAGCAGCCCCGAGGGGAATAACTATGGCTACACCTTC.

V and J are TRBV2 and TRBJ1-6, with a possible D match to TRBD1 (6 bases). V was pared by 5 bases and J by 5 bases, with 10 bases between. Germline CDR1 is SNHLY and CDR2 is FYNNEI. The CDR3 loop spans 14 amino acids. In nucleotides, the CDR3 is TGTGCCAGCAGTTGGACAGAAAATAATTCACCCCTCCACTTT. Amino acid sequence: CASSWTENNSPLHF.

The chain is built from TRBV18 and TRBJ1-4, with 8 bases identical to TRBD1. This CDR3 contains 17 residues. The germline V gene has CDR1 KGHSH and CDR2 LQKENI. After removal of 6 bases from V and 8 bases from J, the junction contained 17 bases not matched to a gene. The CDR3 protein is CASSVGQGMVGSEKLFF. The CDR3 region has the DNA TGTGCCAGCTCCGTAGGACAGGGAATGGTCGGAAGCGAAAAACTGTTTTTT. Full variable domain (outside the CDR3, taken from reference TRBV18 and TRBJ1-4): NAGVMQNPRHLVRRRGQEARLRCSPMKGHSHVYWYRQLPEEGLKFMVYLQKENIIDESGMPKERFSAEFPKEGPSILRIQQVVRGDSAAYFCASSVGQGMVGSEKLFFGSGTQLSVL.

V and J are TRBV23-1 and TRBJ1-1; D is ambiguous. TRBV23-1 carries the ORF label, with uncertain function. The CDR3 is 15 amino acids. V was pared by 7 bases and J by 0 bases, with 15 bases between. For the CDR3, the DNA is TGCGCCAGCACCTCCCCTTGGAGGGTGAACACTGAAGCTTTCTTT. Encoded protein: CASTSPWRVNTEAFF.

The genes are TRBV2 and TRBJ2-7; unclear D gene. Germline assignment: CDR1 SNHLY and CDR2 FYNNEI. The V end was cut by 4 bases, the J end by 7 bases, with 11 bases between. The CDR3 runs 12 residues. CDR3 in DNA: TGTGCCAGCAGTGCTTCGGGTTTGGAGCAGTACTTC. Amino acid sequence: CASSASGLEQYF.

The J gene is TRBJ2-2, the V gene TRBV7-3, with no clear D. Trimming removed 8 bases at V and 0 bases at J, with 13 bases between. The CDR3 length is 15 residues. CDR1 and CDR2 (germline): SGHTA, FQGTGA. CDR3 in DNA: TGTGCCAGCGCCAGAGACATATCGAACACCGGGGAGCTGTTTTTT. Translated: CASARDISNTGELFF.

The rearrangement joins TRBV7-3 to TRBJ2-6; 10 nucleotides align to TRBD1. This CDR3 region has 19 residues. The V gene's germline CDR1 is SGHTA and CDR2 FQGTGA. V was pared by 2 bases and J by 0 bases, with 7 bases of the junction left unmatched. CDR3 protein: CASSLRWGQGYSGANVLTF. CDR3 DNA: TGTGCCAGCAGCTTACGGTGGGGACAGGGGTACTCTGGGGCCAACGTCCTGACTTTC.

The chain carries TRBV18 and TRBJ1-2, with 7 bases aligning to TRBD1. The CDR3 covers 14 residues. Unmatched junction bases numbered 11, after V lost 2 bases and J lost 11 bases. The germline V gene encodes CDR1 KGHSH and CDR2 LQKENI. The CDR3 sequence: CASSPDREDLRYTF. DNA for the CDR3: TGTGCCAGCTCACCAGACAGGGAAGATTTGAGGTACACCTTC.

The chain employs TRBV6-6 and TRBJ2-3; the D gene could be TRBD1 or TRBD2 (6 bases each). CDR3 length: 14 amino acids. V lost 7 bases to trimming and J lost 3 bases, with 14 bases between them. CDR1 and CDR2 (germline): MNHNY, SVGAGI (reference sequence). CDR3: CASKYGGPTDTQYF. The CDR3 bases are TGTGCCAGCAAGTACGGGGGCCCAACAGATACGCAGTATTTT.

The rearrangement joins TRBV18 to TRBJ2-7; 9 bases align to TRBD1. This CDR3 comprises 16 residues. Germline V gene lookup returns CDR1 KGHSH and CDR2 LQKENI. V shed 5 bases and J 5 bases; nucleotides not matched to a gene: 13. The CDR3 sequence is CASSSAGTGFINEQYF. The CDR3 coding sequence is TGTGCCAGCTCATCAGCCGGGACAGGGTTTATCAACGAGCAGTACTTC.

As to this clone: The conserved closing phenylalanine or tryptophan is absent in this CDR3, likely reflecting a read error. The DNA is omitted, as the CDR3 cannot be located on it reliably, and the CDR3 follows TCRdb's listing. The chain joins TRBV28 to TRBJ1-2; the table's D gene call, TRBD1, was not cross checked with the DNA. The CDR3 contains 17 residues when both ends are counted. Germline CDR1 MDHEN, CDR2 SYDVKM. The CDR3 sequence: CASSFSSRLGTGGANPL.

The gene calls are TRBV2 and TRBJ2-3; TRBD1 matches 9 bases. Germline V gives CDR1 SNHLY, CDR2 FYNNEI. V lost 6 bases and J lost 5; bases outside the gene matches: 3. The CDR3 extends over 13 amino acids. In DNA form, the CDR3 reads TGTGCCAGCAGACAGGGGGCGGTAGATACGCAGTATTTT. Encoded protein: CASRQGAVDTQYF.

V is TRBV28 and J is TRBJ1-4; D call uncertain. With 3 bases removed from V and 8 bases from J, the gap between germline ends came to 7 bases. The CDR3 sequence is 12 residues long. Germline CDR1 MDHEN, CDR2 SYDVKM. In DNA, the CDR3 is TGTGCCAGCAGTTTGAGGAGCGAAAAACTGTTTTTT. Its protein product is CASSLRSEKLFF.

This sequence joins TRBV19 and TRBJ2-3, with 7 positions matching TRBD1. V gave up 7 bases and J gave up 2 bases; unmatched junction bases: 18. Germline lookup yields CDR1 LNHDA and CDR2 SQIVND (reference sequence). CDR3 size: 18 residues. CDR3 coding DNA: TGTGCCAGTACCTCACCAGGGAAAAGGGACAGAAACACAGATACGCAGTATTTT. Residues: CASTSPGKRDRNTDTQYF.

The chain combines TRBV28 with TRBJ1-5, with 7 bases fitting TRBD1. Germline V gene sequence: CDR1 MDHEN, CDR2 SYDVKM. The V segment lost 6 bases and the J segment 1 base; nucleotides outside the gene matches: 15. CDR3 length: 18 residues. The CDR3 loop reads CASSQPGTVTTSNQPQHF. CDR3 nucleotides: TGTGCCAGCAGCCAGCCCGGGACAGTCACGACAAGCAATCAGCCCCAGCATTTT.

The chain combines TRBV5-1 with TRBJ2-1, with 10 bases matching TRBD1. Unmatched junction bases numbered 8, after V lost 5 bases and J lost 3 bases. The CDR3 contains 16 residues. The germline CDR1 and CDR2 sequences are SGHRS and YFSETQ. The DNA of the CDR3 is TGCGCCAGCAGAAGCCGGACAGGGGGTGGCTACAATGAGCAGTTCTTC. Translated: CASRSRTGGGYNEQFF.

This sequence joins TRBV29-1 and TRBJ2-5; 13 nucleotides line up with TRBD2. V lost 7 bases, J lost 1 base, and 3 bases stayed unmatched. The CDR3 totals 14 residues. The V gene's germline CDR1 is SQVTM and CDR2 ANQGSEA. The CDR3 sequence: CSATSGGAQETQYF. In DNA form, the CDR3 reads TGCAGCGCAACTAGCGGGGGGGCCCAAGAGACCCAGTACTTC.

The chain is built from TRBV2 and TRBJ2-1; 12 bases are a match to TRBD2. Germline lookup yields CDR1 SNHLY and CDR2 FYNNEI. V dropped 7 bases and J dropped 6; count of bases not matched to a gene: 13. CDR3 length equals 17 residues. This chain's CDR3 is CASTLQGLAGGFNEQFF. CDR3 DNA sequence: TGTGCCAGCACTCTACAGGGCCTAGCGGGGGGGTTCAATGAGCAGTTCTTC.

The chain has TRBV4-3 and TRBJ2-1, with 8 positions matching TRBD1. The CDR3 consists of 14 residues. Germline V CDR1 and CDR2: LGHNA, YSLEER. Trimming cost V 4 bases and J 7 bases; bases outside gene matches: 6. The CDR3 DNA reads TGCGCCAGCAGCCCACAGGGGGGCAGGAATGAGCAGTTCTTC. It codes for CASSPQGGRNEQFF.